Listed here is a single T cell receptor beta chain. This sample is drawn from a study of technical replicates of blood from a few donors. Produced via immunoSEQ multiplex PCR; TCRdb's table is partial and in-frame only. The sample has tens of thousands of clones, about 87% seen once. V shed 5 bases, J shed 2 bases, and the junction held 4 bases outside the gene matches. This CDR3 has 14 amino acids. Germline CDR1 and CDR2: SGHTA and FQGNSA. The chain carries TRBV7-2 and TRBJ2-7; TRBD1 matches 9 bases. The clonotype comes from a human donor in good health. Some clones in this sample may be carry-over from other donors' samples. The sample taken for sequencing was PBMCs. Written as DNA, the CDR3 is TGTGCCAGCAGCGAGACAGGGGGAGCCTACGAGCAGTACTTC. Amino acids: CASSETGGAYEQYF.